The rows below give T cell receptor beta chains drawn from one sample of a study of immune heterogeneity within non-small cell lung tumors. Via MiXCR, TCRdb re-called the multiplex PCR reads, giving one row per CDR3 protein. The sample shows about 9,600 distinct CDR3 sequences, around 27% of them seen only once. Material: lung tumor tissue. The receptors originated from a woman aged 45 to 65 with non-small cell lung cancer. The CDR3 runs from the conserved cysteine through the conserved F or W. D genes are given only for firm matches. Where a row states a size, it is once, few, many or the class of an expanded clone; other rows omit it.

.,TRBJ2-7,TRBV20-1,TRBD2,TGCAGTGCTAGAGCAGGCTTAGCGGGACTCAACGAGCAGTACTTC,CSARAGLAGLNEQYF
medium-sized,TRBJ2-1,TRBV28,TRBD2,TGTGCCAGCAGTTTTAGCGGGAGGGCCTTCGACAATGAGCAGTTCTTC,CASSFSGRAFDNEQFF
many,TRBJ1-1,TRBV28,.,TGTGCCAGCAAACCAACAGATTCGTGGACTGAAGCTTTCTTT,CASKPTDSWTEAFF
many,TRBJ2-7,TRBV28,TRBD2,TGTGCCAGCAGTCCTACCGGGGGGGGTGGACGCGAGCAGTACTTC,CASSPTGGGGREQYF
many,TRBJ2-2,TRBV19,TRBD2,TGTGCCAGTACCGAGACTAGCGGGAGGGAGAACACCGGGGAGCTGTTTTTT,CASTETSGRENTGELFF
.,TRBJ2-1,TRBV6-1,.,TGTGCCAGCAGTGAACGGCGGCCCTACTACAATGAGCAGTTCTTC,CASSERRPYYNEQFF
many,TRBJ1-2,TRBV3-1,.,TGTGCCAGCAGGGTTTTGGACGGAGGGACTAGAGGCTACACCTTC,CASRVLDGGTRGYTF
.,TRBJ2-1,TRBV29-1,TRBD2,TGCAGCGTTCAGAGGACTAGCGCAGCCAATGAGCAGTTCTTC,CSVQRTSAANEQFF
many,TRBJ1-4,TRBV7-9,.,TGTGCCAGCAGCGACAGTAATGAAAAACTGTTTTTT,CASSDSNEKLFF
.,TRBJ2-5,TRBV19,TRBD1,TGTGCCAGTAGTTGGAACAGGGGGCTCCAAGAGACCCAGTACTTC,CASSWNRGLQETQYF
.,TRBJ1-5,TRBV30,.,TGTGCCTGGAGTCGGAGGCCACATAGCAATCAGCCCCAGCATTTT,CAWSRRPHSNQPQHF
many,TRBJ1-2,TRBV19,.,TGTGCCACATTGGGGGGGCAATACTATGGCTACACCTTC,CATLGGQYYGYTF
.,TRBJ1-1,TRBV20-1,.,TGCAATGCCCCTCCCCCCGGCCGAAAGAACACTGAAGCTTTCTTT,CNAPPPGRKNTEAFF
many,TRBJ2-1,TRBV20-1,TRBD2,TGCAGTGCTAGTAGACTAGCGGGAACCGATGAGCAGTTCTTC,CSASRLAGTDEQFF
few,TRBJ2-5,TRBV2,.,TGTGCCAGCAGTCCTCTCGGGAGCTGGGAGACCCAGTACTTC,CASSPLGSWETQYF
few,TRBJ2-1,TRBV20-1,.,TGCAGTGTTCGGCCCCCCTACAATGAGCAGTTCTTC,CSVRPPYNEQFF
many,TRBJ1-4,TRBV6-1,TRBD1,TGTGCCAGCAGTGACCCAGGGGGGTCTGAAAAACTGTTTTTT,CASSDPGGSEKLFF
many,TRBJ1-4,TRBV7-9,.,TGTGCCAGCAGCTTAGTGGGGGAAGAAAAACTGTTTTTT,CASSLVGEEKLFF
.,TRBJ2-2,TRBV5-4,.,TGTGCCAGCAGCTTGGGGACAAGGAACACCGGGGAGCTGTTTTTT,CASSLGTRNTGELFF
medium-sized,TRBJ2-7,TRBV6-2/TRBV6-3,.,TGTGCCAGCAGTTCCGAGCGAGGGGTGACCACCTACGAGCAGTACTTC,CASSSERGVTTYEQYF
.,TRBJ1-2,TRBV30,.,TGTGCCTGGAGTAGGAACTACTATGGCTACACCTTC,CAWSRNYYGYTF
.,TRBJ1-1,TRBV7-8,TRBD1,TGTGCCAGCAGCGTCCCTGGGACAGGGGCTTTCTTT,CASSVPGTGAFF
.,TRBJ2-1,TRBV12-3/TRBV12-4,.,TGTGCCAGCGGTTTTGGCAGGGATAATGAGCAGTTCTTC,CASGFGRDNEQFF
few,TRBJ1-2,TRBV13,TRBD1,TGTGCCAGCAGCGGATCCGGGACAGGGACCGCTGAGGGCTACACCTTC,CASSGSGTGTAEGYTF
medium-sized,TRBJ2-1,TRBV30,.,TGTGCCTGGAGTCGCGCGGGGTCCCCCCAGTTCTTC,CAWSRAGSPQFF
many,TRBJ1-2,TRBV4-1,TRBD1,TGCGCCAGCAGCCAAGATACGGGACAGTCAACCTATGGCTACACCTTC,CASSQDTGQSTYGYTF
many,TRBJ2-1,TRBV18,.,TGTGCCAGCTCACCATTTGAAAGAGGGGAGCAGTTCTTC,CASSPFERGEQFF
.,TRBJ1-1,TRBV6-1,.,TGTGCCAGCAGCTCCCCAGAGAGAGCAGGTGTGAAAACTGAAGCTTTCTTT,CASSSPERAGVKTEAFF
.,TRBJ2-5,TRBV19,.,TGTGCCAGTAGTATAGGAGGAGGTCGGCTCCCGGAGACCCAGTACTTC,CASSIGGGRLPETQYF
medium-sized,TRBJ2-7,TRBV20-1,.,TGCAGTGCTGGCCAGACTAGTTACGAGCAGTACTTC,CSAGQTSYEQYF
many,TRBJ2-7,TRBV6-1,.,TGTGCCAGCAGGGGCGTTAGGGACGAGCAGTACTTC,CASRGVRDEQYF
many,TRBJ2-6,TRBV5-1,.,TGCGCCAGCACCACAGGGGGGGGGTCTGGGGCCAACGTCCTGACTTTC,CASTTGGGSGANVLTF
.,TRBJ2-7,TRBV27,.,TGTGCCAGCAGTTTCAGCACAGCCCCAACCTACGAGCAGTACTTC,CASSFSTAPTYEQYF
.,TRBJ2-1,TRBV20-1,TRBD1,TGCAGTGCTACCGGACAGGTGGGGTCGGGGCAGTTCTTC,CSATGQVGSGQFF
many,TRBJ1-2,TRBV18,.,TGTGCCAGCTCAAGCAGGGTGGGAGGCTACACCTTC,CASSSRVGGYTF
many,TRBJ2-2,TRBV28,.,TGTGCCAGCAGTTCCTTTCCCGGGGACAACACCGGGGAGCTGTTTTTT,CASSSFPGDNTGELFF
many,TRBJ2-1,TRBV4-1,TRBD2,TGCGCCAGCACCCTTAGCGGGGGGCCAAACAATGAGCAGTTCTTC,CASTLSGGPNNEQFF